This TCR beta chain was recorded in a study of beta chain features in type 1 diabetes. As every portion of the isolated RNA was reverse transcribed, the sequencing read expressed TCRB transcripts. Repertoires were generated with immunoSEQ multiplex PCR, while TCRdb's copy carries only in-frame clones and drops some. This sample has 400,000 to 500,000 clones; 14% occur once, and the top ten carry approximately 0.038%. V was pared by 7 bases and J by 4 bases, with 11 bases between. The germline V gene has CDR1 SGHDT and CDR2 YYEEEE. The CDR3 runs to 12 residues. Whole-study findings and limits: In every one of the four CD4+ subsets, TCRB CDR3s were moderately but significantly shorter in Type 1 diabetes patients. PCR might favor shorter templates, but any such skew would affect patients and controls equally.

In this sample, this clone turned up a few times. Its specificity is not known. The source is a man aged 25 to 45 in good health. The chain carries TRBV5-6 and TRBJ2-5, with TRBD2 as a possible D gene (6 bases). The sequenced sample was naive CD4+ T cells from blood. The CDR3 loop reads CASLGSGETQYF. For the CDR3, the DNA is TGTGCCAGCCTCGGGAGCGGAGAGACCCAGTACTTC. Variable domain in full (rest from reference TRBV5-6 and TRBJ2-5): DAGVTQSPTHLIKTRGQQVTLRCSPKSGHDTVSWYQQALGQGPQFIFQYYEEEERQRGNFPDRFSGHQFPNYSSELNVNALLLGDSALYLCASLGSGETQYFGPGTRLLVL.